This T cell receptor (beta chain) was captured in a study of OX40 agonist ivuxolimab in advanced cancers. The overall study: Clinicians treated patients with ivuxolimab, an agonistic anti-OX40 (CD134) antibody. The group had a mean age of roughly 65 years, ranged from about 20 to 79, and was 82.7% male.

Sequenced by immunoSEQ multiplex PCR; TCRdb stores in-frame clones only, minus some. The data contain 60,000 to 80,000 clones, roughly 82% of them singletons. Points on this clone: Antigen: not known.

CDR3 size: 13 residues. Germline loops: CDR1 SGHTA, CDR2 FQGNSA. V lost 6 bases and J lost 2, with 11 bases in between. Study-wide results and caveats: Fewer expanded clones were found on average in CD4+ than in CD8+ T cells. At 0.1 to 3.0 mg/kg, CD4+ and CD8+ blood T cells expanded clonally by week 6.

The chain employs TRBV7-2 and TRBJ2-7, with D unclear. This receptor was identified in an adult with an advanced solid tumor such as melanoma, head and neck, liver or kidney cancer. The starting material was CD4+ or CD8+ T cells sorted from blood, obtained in a trial of the OX40 agonist ivuxolimab. The CDR3 sequence is CASSSYETYEQYF. DNA of the CDR3: TGTGCCAGCAGTTCGTACGAAACCTACGAGCAGTACTTC.